A selection of T cell receptor beta chains follows, all from one sample in a study of human T cells and chemical hapten exposure. TCRdb redid the calling of the RACE reads with MiXCR, one entry per CDR3 protein. The sample lists under 130,000 distinct CDR3 sequences, roughly 11% seen once, with around 3.5% in the top ten. Sequencing used whole blood, obtained in connection with sensitization to the hapten diphenylcyclopropenone (DPC). These receptor sequences come from a woman in her thirties or forties with alopecia areata. Some clones in this sample may be carry-over from other donors' samples. Each CDR3 is given with its conserved first and last residue. D genes are given only for firm matches. Clone size is not always given. Where it is, it says once, few, many or a class for expanded clones.

CDR3 DNA,CDR3 protein,clone size,V gene,CDR3 length,D gene,J gene
TGCAGCGTTGAGGTGACCCCCGAAGCTTTCTTT,CSVEVTPEAFF,few,TRBV29-1,11,-,TRBJ1-1
TGTGCCAGCGTCAACCATGCCATCAAAGGGGAGCAGTACTTC,CASVNHAIKGEQYF,few,TRBV7-8,14,-,TRBJ2-7
TGTGCCAGCTCACGGGACAGTAAAGAGACCCAGTACTTC,CASSRDSKETQYF,few,TRBV18,13,TRBD1,TRBJ2-5
TGCAGCGACCGTCCCGGGACAGGGAACTATGGCTACACCTTC,CSDRPGTGNYGYTF,few,TRBV29-1,14,TRBD1,TRBJ1-2
TGTGCCAGCTCACCTTCGTCCCAGTCGGGGGCTGAAGCTTTCTTT,CASSPSSQSGAEAFF,many,TRBV18,15,-,TRBJ1-1
TGTGCCACCAGCAGAGATGCCCGGACTAGCGGGAGGCTTAGCACAGATACGCAGTATTTT,CATSRDARTSGRLSTDTQYF,-,TRBV15,20,TRBD2,TRBJ2-3
TGTGCCACCCGCCCTGGGACAGCAACTAATGAAAAACTGTTTTTT,CATRPGTATNEKLFF,few,TRBV15,15,TRBD1,TRBJ1-4
TGTGCCAGCAGCCCCAAAGGGTCCCCCACCGCGGGCACCATATATTTT,CASSPKGSPTAGTIYF,-,TRBV11-2,16,-,TRBJ1-3
TGTGCCAGTAGTATCGGGAGAAACACTGAAGCTTTCTTT,CASSIGRNTEAFF,few,TRBV19,13,-,TRBJ1-1
TGTGCTAGTGGTTTGCGGGGTTCCACTGAAGCTTTCTTT,CASGLRGSTEAFF,many,TRBV12-5,13,-,TRBJ1-1
TGCGCCAGCAGCTTGGAAGAGGTCGGGGAGCTGTTTTTT,CASSLEEVGELFF,many,TRBV5-1,13,-,TRBJ2-2
TGTGCCAGCGGAAACAGGGATTTTGGGGCCAACGTCCTGACTTTC,CASGNRDFGANVLTF,-,TRBV12-3/TRBV12-4,15,-,TRBJ2-6
TGTGCCAGCAGTTTAGACCCGCAGGCAGGGAGGCGCTATGGCTACACCTTC,CASSLDPQAGRRYGYTF,many,TRBV12-3/TRBV12-4,17,-,TRBJ1-2
TGTGCCAGCTCACCAGCTAGAATGTTAAGGAATGAGCAGTTCTTC,CASSPARMLRNEQFF,-,TRBV18,15,-,TRBJ2-1
TGTGCCAGCAGCTTAATGAGGGACGCAAATTCACCCCTCCACTTT,CASSLMRDANSPLHF,-,TRBV11-2,15,-,TRBJ1-6
TGTGCCAGCAGCCCGACAGGTTTGAATCAGCCCCAGCATTTT,CASSPTGLNQPQHF,many,TRBV12-3/TRBV12-4,14,-,TRBJ1-5
TGCGCCAGCTCGGACGGGACGGAGAACACTGAAGCTTTCTTT,CASSDGTENTEAFF,few,TRBV10-1,14,-,TRBJ1-1
TGTGCCAGCAGCTTAGTCCAGGTCGTAGATACGCAGTATTTT,CASSLVQVVDTQYF,many,TRBV7-6,14,-,TRBJ2-3
TGTGCCAGCAGCCCCGGACCGACCACTAACTATGGCTACACCTTC,CASSPGPTTNYGYTF,few,TRBV3-2,15,-,TRBJ1-2
TGTGCCAGCAGCCAATCCCCCTTAGCTGACAGGTCTCTCCTCCATGAGCAGTTCTTC,CASSQSPLADRSLLHEQFF,few,TRBV14,19,-,TRBJ2-1
TGCGCCAGCAGCTTAAATCCTAACACAGGGGTGGATCAGCCCCAGCATTTT,CASSLNPNTGVDQPQHF,few,TRBV5-1,17,TRBD1,TRBJ1-5
TGTGCCAGTAGTGATCAAGGGATGTTTTACGAAAAACTGTTTTTT,CASSDQGMFYEKLFF,-,TRBV19,15,-,TRBJ1-4
TGTGCCAGCAGCTCGCGAGCAGGGGAGAACACTGAAGCTTTCTTT,CASSSRAGENTEAFF,-,TRBV7-9,15,-,TRBJ1-1
TGTGCCAGCAGCCAAGGCGGGCGCAATGAGCAGTTCTTC,CASSQGGRNEQFF,few,TRBV3-1,13,-,TRBJ2-1
TGCGCCAGCAGCCAAGACAGGGAGTTATATGGCTACACCTTC,CASSQDRELYGYTF,many,TRBV4-3,14,-,TRBJ1-2
TGTGCCAGCAGCTTAGGAACGGGACAGCCCACAGATACGCAGTATTTT,CASSLGTGQPTDTQYF,many,TRBV11-3,16,TRBD1,TRBJ2-3
TGCAGCGTTGAAGATAATAGGACGCCCTATGGCTACACCTTC,CSVEDNRTPYGYTF,-,TRBV29-1,14,-,TRBJ1-2
TGCAGTGCTAGAGACCCGAACCGGGCCAGCCTGCCCCAGCATTTT,CSARDPNRASLPQHF,many,TRBV20-1,15,-,TRBJ1-5
TGTGCCAGCAGTACCGGGACAGGGGGCGGGTACTTC,CASSTGTGGGYF,few,TRBV11-2,12,TRBD1,TRBJ2-7
TGCAGTGCTAGTGAGGGACTAGCGGGAGTCCGAGAGACCCAGTACTTC,CSASEGLAGVRETQYF,many,TRBV20-1,16,TRBD2,TRBJ2-5
TGTGCCAGCAGCTCGAGGCAGCCCTACACCGGGGAGCTGTTTTTT,CASSSRQPYTGELFF,-,TRBV7-6,15,-,TRBJ2-2
TGCAGCGTTGAAGATCGGGACAGGTCTCCAGATACGCAGTATTTT,CSVEDRDRSPDTQYF,few,TRBV29-1,15,TRBD1,TRBJ2-3
TGCGCCAGCATGCCAGCGGACGTGGCCTATGGCTACACCTTC,CASMPADVAYGYTF,-,TRBV5-1,14,-,TRBJ1-2
TGTGCCAGCAGTTTAGGACAGGGGAACACGCAGTATTTT,CASSLGQGNTQYF,few,TRBV12-3/TRBV12-4,13,TRBD1,TRBJ2-3
TGCAGTGCTAGAGAGGCAGCAAGGCTTCGAGAGACCCAGTACTTC,CSAREAARLRETQYF,-,TRBV20-1,15,-,TRBJ2-5
TGTGCCAGCAGGGGATTAGGCAATGAGCAGTTCTTC,CASRGLGNEQFF,few,TRBV6-5,12,-,TRBJ2-1
TGTGCCAGCAGTTACTTTGGGACGACCTTGAACACTGAAGCTTTCTTT,CASSYFGTTLNTEAFF,-,TRBV6-2/TRBV6-3,16,-,TRBJ1-1
TGTGCCAGCAGCCAGACCTGGGACAGCAATTCTAACTATGGCTACACCTTC,CASSQTWDSNSNYGYTF,few,TRBV3-1,17,TRBD1,TRBJ1-2
TGCAGTGCTACGGACCCGGGACTAGCTGTTAATGAGCAGTACTTC,CSATDPGLAVNEQYF,-,TRBV20-1,15,TRBD2,TRBJ2-7
TGTGCCAGCAGCCAGGACGACAGGGGATTTAACACTGAAGCTTTCTTT,CASSQDDRGFNTEAFF,many,TRBV3-1,16,TRBD1,TRBJ1-1
TGTGCCAGCAGCCAAGCTTTACCGGGGGCAGGGGGCTACACCTTC,CASSQALPGAGGYTF,many,TRBV3-1,15,-,TRBJ1-2
TGTGCCAGCAGCTTAGCGGCCCTGGAACCCACTGAAGCTTTCTTT,CASSLAALEPTEAFF,-,TRBV7-3,15,-,TRBJ1-1
TGCACCAGCAGCCAAGAGGGGTCTAGGGAATACGGCTACACCTTC,CTSSQEGSREYGYTF,-,TRBV4-3,15,-,TRBJ1-2
TGTGCCAGCAGCTCCGGACTAGCGGCCACCTACGAGCAGTACTTC,CASSSGLAATYEQYF,many,TRBV7-2,15,TRBD2,TRBJ2-7
TGTGCCAGCAGCTTGCTAGCGGGGGAGAACAATGAGCAGTTCTTC,CASSLLAGENNEQFF,-,TRBV5-6,15,TRBD2,TRBJ2-1